This TCR beta chain was profiled in a study of cytomegalovirus exposure and HLA in healthy donors. About the research overall: Earlier work reported 100 million or so unique TCR beta sequences from about 190 million T cells.

Regarding this clone: The antigen is unknown.

Whole-study results and caveats: Reportedly, HLA-A and HLA-B alleles of most subjects were accurately predicted from TCR beta. A few V segments could not be told apart, such as TRBV6-2 and TRBV6-3, and were left out.

The donors comprised healthy bone marrow donors. Germline CDR1 SNHLY, CDR2 FYNNEI. V was shortened by 7 bases and J by 1 base, with 7 bases between the two germline ends. This CDR3 has 12 residues. PCR was performed using 60 Vbeta and 13 Jbeta primers. Here immunoSEQ multiplex PCR was the method, and the copy in TCRdb shows in-frame clones only, minus some. This table has approximately 100,000 clones, 75% appearing once. The chain joins TRBV2 to TRBJ1-1; no clear D. The clonotype originates from a male donor in good health and CMV-seropositive. The sample comprised PBMCs. CDR3 sequence reads: CASKGGNTEAFF. The CDR3 DNA sequence: TGTGCCAGCAAAGGCGGGAACACTGAAGCTTTCTTT.